This T cell receptor beta chain was sequenced in a study of vaccination effects on CD4 cells after COVID-19 (dated by TCRdb to 2021 to 2024). Regarding the complete study: Each participant got two doses of an mRNA SARS-CoV-2 vaccine, either BNT162b2 or mRNA-1273. Pre-vaccine samples were drawn from a couple of convalescent patients 16 days and one week before the first dose, at 142 and 148 days after COVID-19 diagnosis. In both COVID-19 convalescent patients and infection-naive vaccine recipients, the study compared SARS-CoV-2 spike-specific CD4+ TCR repertoires from before mRNA vaccination with those from after it. The full study included around ten COVID-19 convalescent patients and a few SARS-CoV-2-naive healthy vaccine recipients. Cultures from other donors in the study were sequenced with the Oncomine TCR Beta short-read assay on an Illumina iSeq 100.

Notes on this clone: It has no known antigen specificity. No much larger clone is present one base from it, and per-base qualities are unavailable.

Unmatched junction bases come to 5, with V trimmed by 7 bases and J by 4 bases. The CDR3 numbers 13 residues from cysteine through phenylalanine. Only CDR3 DNA remains: 39 bases, in frame from the first base. CDR1 and CDR2, per the germline V gene, are KGHDR and SFDVKD. General conclusions and limits of the study: In convalescent patients, the post-vaccine spike-reactive repertoire was composed mainly of new vaccine-induced clones that were largely distinct from infection-induced clones. Only a small number of convalescent patients were included, and no early post-infection timepoints were available, which limited the study. Both infection-induced and vaccine-induced clones contracted markedly at late post-vaccination timepoints, which is consistent with waning T cell responses.

In the ViraFEST assay, PBMC were stimulated with viral peptide pools, and TCR sequencing was then used to find antigen-specific CD4+ T cell clonotypes based on their expansion. After around 10 days of culture, CD4+ T cells were isolated with the EasySep CD4+ T cell isolation kit. PCR-confirmed SARS-CoV-2 infection had occurred in convalescent patients between March and December 2020, before the Alpha, Beta and Delta variants emerged in the United States. Roughly 1.9 million PBMC per well were cultured with about 9.6 ug/ml peptides in IMDM containing roughly 5% human AB serum, approximately 9.9 IU/ml IL-2 and gentamicin. For the negative control culture condition, an HIV-1 Nef peptide pool was used. On days 3 and 7, half of the culture medium was replaced with fresh IL-2-containing medium. Unless otherwise noted, each peptide stimulation condition was cultured in triplicate wells. PBMC were separated from whole blood using Ficoll-Paque Plus gradient centrifugation and were then either cryopreserved at -140C or used fresh. Genomic DNA was extracted from cultured CD4+ T cells with the QIAamp micro DNA kit.

Library preparation used the immunoSEQ multiplex PCR assay. DNA from the cultured, isolated CD4+ T cells was subjected to TCR beta CDR3 sequencing. Turning to the authors' computational methods: The analysis removed non-productive TCR sequences, trimmed reads to the CDR3 region, and retained only CDR3s that were 7 or more amino acids long. The MANAFEST web app was used to pick out antigen-specific clonotypes by comparing their expansion in peptide wells with that in reference cultures. Positive clones required FDR<0.05 expansion versus reference and all other wells, odds ratio above 5, and frequency above 0.1% in two replicate wells. A clonotype was defined as cross-reactive if the clonotype was significantly expanded both in SARS-CoV-2 spike wells and in at least one common cold coronavirus spike condition. Using the stringdist R package, CDR3 similarity was measured by Levenshtein distance, and unrooted trees were constructed with ape in R 3.6.1. In TCRdb, the immuneACCESS table is reduced to in-frame sequences with V and J assigned. These tables do not hold every clone; where another copy was compared, an unresolved V gene accounts for under half, and the others remain unexplained. The V and J calls and clone size come from that table; D and trimming were worked out from the DNA. A total of roughly 57,000 clones appear in this sample, more than 75% of them only once. The ten largest clones represent 5% to 6.5% of the sample.

The TCR originated in a human donor who had a prior SARS-CoV-2 infection. The sample here was CD4+ T cells from PBMCs cultured with HIV peptides, taken before COVID-19 vaccination. Per the publication, the cell subset or site label means: HIV-1 Nef peptide pool negative control/reference culture. The V gene is TRBV24-1 and the J gene is TRBJ2-5, with 7 middle bases fitting TRBD1. The DNA sequence follows: TGTGCCACCAGAGACAGGGATACAGAGACCCAGTACTTC. It encodes CATRDRDTETQYF.